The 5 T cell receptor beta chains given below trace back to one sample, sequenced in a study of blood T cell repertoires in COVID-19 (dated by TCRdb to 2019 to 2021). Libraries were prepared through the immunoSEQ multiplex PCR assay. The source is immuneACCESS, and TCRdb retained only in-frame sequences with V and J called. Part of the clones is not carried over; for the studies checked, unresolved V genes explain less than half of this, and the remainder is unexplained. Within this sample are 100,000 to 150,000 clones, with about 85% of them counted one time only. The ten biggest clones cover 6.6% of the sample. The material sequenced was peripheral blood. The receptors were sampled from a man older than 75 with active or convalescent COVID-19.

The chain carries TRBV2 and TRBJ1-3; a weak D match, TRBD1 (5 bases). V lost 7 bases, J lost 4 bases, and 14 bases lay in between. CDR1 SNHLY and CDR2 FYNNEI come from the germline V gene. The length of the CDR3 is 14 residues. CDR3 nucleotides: TGTGCCAGCACCGAACCAGGGAACGGAAACACCATATATTTT. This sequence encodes CASTEPGNGNTIYF.

CDR3 sequence reads: CASSSGLAGGPGQETQYF. Here the CDR3 DNA reads TGTGCCAGCAGCTCAGGACTAGCGGGAGGGCCGGGCCAAGAGACCCAGTACTTC. The chain carries TRBV11-2 and TRBJ2-5; 15 bases map to TRBD2. Germline loops: CDR1 SGHAT, CDR2 FQNNGV. After removal of 4 bases from V and 1 base from J, the junction contained 7 bases not matched to a gene. This CDR3 contains 18 residues.

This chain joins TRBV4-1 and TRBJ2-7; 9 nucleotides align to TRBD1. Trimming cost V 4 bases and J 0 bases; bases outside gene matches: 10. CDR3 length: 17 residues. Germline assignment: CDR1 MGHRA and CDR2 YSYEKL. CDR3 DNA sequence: TGCGCCAGCAGCCGATTTTCCGGGACAGGGTTCTCCTACGAGCAGTACTTC. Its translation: CASSRFSGTGFSYEQYF.

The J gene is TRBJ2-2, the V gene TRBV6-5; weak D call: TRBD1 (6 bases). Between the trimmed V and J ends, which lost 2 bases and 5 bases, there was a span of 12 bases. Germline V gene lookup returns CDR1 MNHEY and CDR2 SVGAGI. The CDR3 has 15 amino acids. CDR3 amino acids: CASSYRQGTTGELFF. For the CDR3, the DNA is TGTGCCAGCAGTTACAGGCAGGGGACGACCGGGGAGCTGTTTTTT.

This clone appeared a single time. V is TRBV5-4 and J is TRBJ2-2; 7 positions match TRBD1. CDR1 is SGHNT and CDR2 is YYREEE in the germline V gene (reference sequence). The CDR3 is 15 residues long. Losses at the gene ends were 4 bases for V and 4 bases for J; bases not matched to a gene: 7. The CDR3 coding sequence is TGTGCCAGCAGCATCCGGGACAGAATCACCGGGGAGCTGTTTTTT. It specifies CASSIRDRITGELFF.